This T cell receptor beta chain was retrieved from a study of OX40 agonist ivuxolimab in advanced cancers. Across the study: Dose-escalation patients suffered from hepatocellular carcinoma, melanoma, renal cell or head and neck cancer. Earlier anti-PD-1, anti-PD-L1 or anti-CTLA-4 therapy was permitted; roughly 37% had received some. Study-level points and caveats: There was clonal expansion of CD4+ and CD8+ blood T cells by week 6 at 0.1 to 3.0 mg/kg. Averaging showed that CD8+ T cells had more expanded clones than CD4+ did.

About this clone itself: The antigen is undetermined.

TCRdb's copy holds only in-frame clones and misses some; the assay was immunoSEQ multiplex PCR. The sample shows around 80,000 clones, roughly 87% of them seen only once. This CDR3 is built from 16 residues. CDR1 LNHNV and CDR2 YYDKDF come from the germline V gene (reference sequence). V gave up 0 bases and J gave up 7 bases; unmatched junction bases: 8. The V gene is TRBV15, the J gene TRBJ2-2; 7 bases agree with TRBD1. This receptor was identified in an adult with an advanced solid tumor such as melanoma, head and neck, liver or kidney cancer. This material consisted of CD4+ or CD8+ T cells sorted from blood, taken in a trial of the OX40 agonist ivuxolimab. As DNA, the CDR3 is TGTGCCACCAGCAGAGATGTCCAGGGGGTAGGCGGGGAGCTGTTTTTT. Encoded protein: CATSRDVQGVGGELFF.